Listed below are T cell receptor beta chains from one sample, sequenced in a study of blood T cell repertoires in COVID-19. TCRdb keeps only in-frame clones here, not all; method: immunoSEQ multiplex PCR. The sample shows 200,000 to 250,000 clones, 70% to 90% of them seen only once. The sample comprised peripheral blood. The source of these receptors is a woman in her 30s who had recovered from COVID-19. Both conserved end residues are part of each CDR3. A D gene is named only where the DNA matches it firmly. Expanded clones are given a class, and other clones once, few, many or no size at all.

j_gene,v_gene,d_gene,abundance,CDR3aa,CDR3nt
TRBJ1-5,TRBV6-6,TRBD1,.,CASSSKQGVGNQPQHF,TGTGCCAGCAGCTCTAAACAGGGGGTTGGCAATCAGCCCCAGCATTTT
TRBJ1-1,TRBV27,.,.,CASMGGLNTEAFF,TGTGCCAGCATGGGGGGTTTGAACACTGAAGCTTTCTTT
TRBJ1-5,TRBV6-2/TRBV6-3,TRBD1,.,CASSADRGLSNQPQHF,TGTGCCAGCAGTGCGGACAGGGGGCTGAGCAATCAGCCCCAGCATTTT
TRBJ1-1,TRBV19,TRBD1,.,CASRLQGEHTEAFF,TGTGCCAGTAGACTACAGGGGGAGCACACTGAAGCTTTCTTT
TRBJ1-6,TRBV18,TRBD1,.,CASSRGQGDNSPLHF,TGTGCCAGCTCGCGAGGACAGGGGGACAATTCACCCCTCCACTTT
TRBJ2-7,TRBV5-1,.,.,CASSLEQGDSYEQYF,TGCGCCAGCAGCTTGGAACAGGGAGACTCCTACGAGCAGTACTTC
TRBJ2-3,TRBV18,TRBD1,.,CASSPLDRTSTSTDTQYF,TGTGCCAGCTCACCACTGGACAGGACATCAACAAGCACAGATACGCAGTATTTT
TRBJ2-7,TRBV13,.,once,CASSKTGISYEQYF,TGTGCCAGCAGCAAAACCGGGATATCCTACGAGCAGTACTTC
TRBJ1-3,TRBV12-5,.,.,CASGLAGGSGNTIYF,TGTGCTAGTGGTTTGGCAGGAGGTTCTGGAAACACCATATATTTT
TRBJ1-1,TRBV12-5,TRBD1,.,CASGLVLGQGMNTEAFF,TGTGCTAGTGGTTTGGTACTTGGACAGGGTATGAACACTGAAGCTTTCTTT
TRBJ1-6,TRBV2,.,.,CASMESSPLHF,TGTGCCAGCATGGAGAGTTCACCCCTCCACTTT
TRBJ1-1,TRBV4-2,.,.,CASSSPRGGYTEAFF,TGTGCCAGCAGCTCCCCCCGGGGGGGGTACACTGAAGCTTTCTTT
TRBJ2-1,TRBV15,.,.,CATSRDLAAYNEQFF,TGTGCCACCAGCAGAGACTTAGCCGCCTACAATGAGCAGTTCTTC
TRBJ2-1,TRBV29-1,TRBD1,.,CSVTQRDSYSYNEQFF,TGCAGCGTTACCCAAAGGGACAGCTACTCCTACAATGAGCAGTTCTTC
TRBJ2-3,TRBV7-3,.,.,CASSLPGQGGHTDTQYF,TGTGCCAGCAGCTTACCCGGCCAGGGCGGACACACAGATACGCAGTATTTT
TRBJ2-1,TRBV2,.,.,CASSEMGRVSFF,TGTGCCAGCAGTGAAATGGGCAGGGTGTCGTTCTTC
TRBJ2-5,TRBV18,.,.,CASSPDWSKETQYF,TGTGCCAGCTCACCGGACTGGAGCAAAGAGACCCAGTACTTC
TRBJ1-2,TRBV11-2,.,.,CASSSITGSNNGYTF,TGTGCCAGCAGCTCCATTACAGGGTCGAATAATGGCTACACCTTC
TRBJ1-1,TRBV7-9,.,.,CASSLDLGGHTEAFF,TGTGCCAGCAGCTTAGATTTGGGGGGGCACACTGAAGCTTTCTTT
TRBJ1-1,TRBV27,.,.,CASSLGAEGTEAFF,TGTGCCAGCAGTTTAGGGGCAGAAGGCACTGAAGCTTTCTTT
TRBJ2-1,TRBV25-1,TRBD1,.,CASSRVDGGQADNEQFF,TGTGCCAGCAGTAGAGTCGATGGGGGACAGGCCGACAATGAGCAGTTCTTC
TRBJ1-5,TRBV2,TRBD1,.,CASSTQGSNQPQHF,TGTGCCAGCAGTACACAGGGGAGCAATCAGCCCCAGCATTTT
TRBJ2-1,TRBV9,.,.,CASSQRGSPGLRDNEQFF,TGTGCCAGCAGCCAACGAGGGTCACCGGGACTTCGAGACAATGAGCAGTTCTTC
TRBJ1-1,TRBV5-1,TRBD1,.,CASSLTGTGGQGAFF,TGCGCCAGCAGCTTAACCGGGACAGGGGGCCAGGGGGCTTTCTTT
TRBJ2-1,TRBV2,TRBD2,.,CASSPEREPNEQFF,TGTGCCAGCAGTCCCGAGCGGGAACCCAATGAGCAGTTCTTC
TRBJ2-3,TRBV19,TRBD2,.,CASSIHPGLAGLGDTQYF,TGTGCCAGTAGTATTCATCCGGGACTAGCGGGGCTAGGAGATACGCAGTATTTT
TRBJ2-2,TRBV4-3,.,.,CASSHDPDSTGELFF,TGCGCCAGCAGCCACGACCCGGACAGCACCGGGGAGCTGTTTTTT
TRBJ2-3,TRBV7-9,.,.,CASSLAQGPTDTQYF,TGTGCCAGCAGCTTAGCGCAGGGTCCCACAGATACGCAGTATTTT
TRBJ2-3,TRBV11-2,.,.,CATTRRGGSSTDTQYF,TGTGCCACCACAAGACGCGGCGGTTCTAGCACAGATACGCAGTATTTT
TRBJ2-3,TRBV27,TRBD2,.,CASSLGGLASTDTQYF,TGTGCCAGCAGTTTAGGGGGACTAGCAAGCACAGATACGCAGTATTTT
TRBJ1-2,TRBV28,.,.,CASSGLNQYGYTF,TGTGCCAGCAGTGGACTCAATCAATATGGCTACACCTTC
TRBJ2-7,TRBV9,.,.,CASSAEDGLSYEQYF,TGTGCCAGCAGCGCCGAGGACGGACTCTCCTACGAGCAGTACTTC
TRBJ2-5,TRBV7-9,TRBD2,.,CASSSQNLAGLGETQYF,TGTGCCAGCAGCTCCCAAAATCTAGCGGGGCTTGGGGAGACCCAGTACTTC
TRBJ2-7,TRBV4-1,.,.,CASSQAVGDYEQYF,TGCGCCAGCAGCCAAGCAGTCGGGGACTACGAGCAGTACTTC
TRBJ2-7,TRBV27,TRBD2,.,CASSLIGGADEQYF,TGTGCCAGCAGTTTGATCGGGGGGGCCGACGAACAGTACTTC
TRBJ1-1,TRBV19,.,.,CATYDRLNTEAFF,TGTGCCACCTATGACAGGCTGAACACTGAAGCTTTCTTT